This paragraph covers one T cell receptor beta chain sequence. One end of the junction is discordant with germline, which a read error may explain. The data are from a study of early T cells in non-severe SARS-CoV-2 infection. CDR3 length: 14 amino acids. The germline CDR1 and CDR2 sequences are DFQATT and SNEGSKA (reference sequence). TCRdb processed the 5' RACE reads anew with MiXCR; each CDR3 protein has one entry. The sample includes tens of thousands of distinct CDR3 sequences, about 13% of them seen just once. The receptor comes from an adult who was a healthcare worker with PCR-confirmed SARS-CoV-2 infection or an uninfected control (not recorded which). The sample consisted of whole blood. J is TRBJ1-5 and V is TRBV20-1, with D tentatively TRBD1 (6 bases). The CDR3 region is CSARGGNSNQPQHF. The CDR3 nucleotides read TGCAGTGCAAGAGGGGGAAATAGCAATCAGCCCCAGCATTTT.